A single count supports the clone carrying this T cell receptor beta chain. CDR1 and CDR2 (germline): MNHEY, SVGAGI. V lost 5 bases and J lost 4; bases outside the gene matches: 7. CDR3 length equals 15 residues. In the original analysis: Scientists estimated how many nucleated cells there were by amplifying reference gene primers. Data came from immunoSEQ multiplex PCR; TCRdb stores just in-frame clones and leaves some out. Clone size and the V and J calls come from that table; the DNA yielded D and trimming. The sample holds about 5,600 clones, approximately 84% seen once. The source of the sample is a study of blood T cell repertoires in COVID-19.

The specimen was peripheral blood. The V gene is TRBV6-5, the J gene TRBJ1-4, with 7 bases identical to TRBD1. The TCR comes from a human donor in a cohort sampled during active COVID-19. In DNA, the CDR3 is TGTGCCAGCAGTACACAGACAGGGAATAATGAAAAACTGTTTTTT. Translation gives CASSTQTGNNEKLFF.